This T cell receptor (beta chain) comes out of a study of cytomegalovirus exposure and HLA in healthy donors (dated by TCRdb to 2016 to 2017). About the investigation overall: In an earlier analysis of approximately 640 of the donors, around 300 Gb of sequence data and 90 million to 120 million unique TCR beta sequences from about 179 million T cells were reported. Approximately 330 gigabases of sequencing data and 70 million to 95 million unique TCR sequences made up an early release that covered nearly 650 HLA-typed donors. Of the approximately 400 genotyped donors, 81% fell in the genetic ancestry cluster associated with self-reported Caucasian donors. The study was designed to test whether signatures of past pathogen exposure could be identified by cataloging public T cell receptors. The study profiled the T cell repertoires of around 700 subjects by immunosequencing and related them to cytomegalovirus serostatus. Along with the roughly 700-subject first cohort, a separate validation cohort of about 110 different subjects was used. High-throughput TCR immunosequencing, statistical association of individual TCRs with disease status, and machine learning were combined to predict cytomegalovirus infection status. In a later analysis, previously published TCR beta repertoires from 550 to 750 donors were re-analyzed and high-resolution HLA genotyping was added so that TCR occurrence patterns could be studied. The later analysis used no new phenotypic data to find candidate immune exposures, relying instead on TCR beta sequences and their occurrence across donors. An earlier analysis of some 500 of the donors applied high-throughput TCR beta sequencing to assess whether each TCR beta V gene segment acted as functional or pseudogenic. Donor age, sex, ethnicity and CMV serostatus were collected together with the repertoire data. A later genetic analysis used genome-wide SNP genotypes for about 60% of the roughly 700 donors, treating that subset as a discovery cohort. Every repertoire in the discovery cohort had been generated on one and the same sequencing platform. Both class I and class II loci were covered by HLA typing, at four-digit resolution. Typing coverage differed by locus: A, B, C, DRB1 and DQB1 were typed in roughly 629-630 donors, DQA1 in roughly 500, DPA1 in around 580, and DPB1 in just under 490. Because of strong linkage in the cohort, roughly five DR-DQ haplotypes were treated as single units for association and clustering. Among about 400 genotyped donors of the cohort, an average of approximately 200,000 unique TCR beta nucleotide sequences was sequenced per donor, of which 15% to 20% were non-productive.

Preparation of the library involved the immunoSEQ multiplex PCR assay. The multiplex PCR relied on a mix of 60 forward primers for TCR Vbeta segments and 13 reverse primers for TCR Jbeta segments. A multiplex PCR assay on genomic DNA amplified the CDR3 region of rearranged TCR beta genes. The amplified TCR beta libraries were sequenced on the Illumina HiSeq System as 87-base-pair reads. From the authors' description of their analysis: A later analysis counted some 74 million unique TCR beta chains across the 670 or so repertoires, and around 12 million of these chains were shared by at least two donors. A nearest-neighbor algorithm error-corrected the raw reads and collapsed the reads into unique sequences, merging closely related sequences to remove PCR and sequencing errors. To assign V, D and J gene segments, CDR3 sequences were aligned to IMGT reference sequences. Each retained sequence needed at least a six-nucleotide match to both a V gene segment and a J gene segment. A rearrangement counted as productive if the CDR3 had no stop codons and remained in frame with V and J, and every other rearrangement counted as non-productive. CDR3 was defined according to IMGT convention as the region running from the second conserved V-encoded cysteine to the conserved J-encoded phenylalanine. Sequences without an unambiguous match to a single V gene segment were excluded from the earlier analysis of a few hundred of the donors. In an earlier analysis of some 590 of the donors, V segments were called functional above 56.7% productive rearrangements and were called segregating when the between-donor standard deviation exceeded 5%. A statistical classification framework was built to diagnose cytomegalovirus status from the catalog of TCR beta chain sequences. In a later analysis, TCR nucleotide sequences were compared against IMGT/GENE-DB human TR gene sequences so that V and J genes could be assigned. In a later analysis, CDR3 sequences and most-parsimonious VDJ recombination scenarios were assigned using the TCRdist pipeline. In a later analysis, each TCR beta chain was defined by its CDR3 amino acid sequence together with its V-gene family, and reads without a unique V-gene family were excluded. As a way to deal with suspected cross-contamination and a sequencing artifact, a later analysis dropped approximately 570 nucleotide sequences that were highly shared and had low generation probability. For each public chain, a later analysis derived a clonal expansion index from normalized ranks of inferred template counts within each repertoire. Generation probabilities in a later analysis came from a VDJ recombination model fitted to out-of-frame rearrangements, and those results were checked against IGoR. Hypergeometric tests were used in a later analysis to score TCR-TCR, TCR-HLA and TCR-CMV co-occurrence, with a repertoire-size bias correction applied to the TCR pairs. To estimate false discovery rates, a later analysis permuted the HLA or CMV assignments 20 times. A later analysis grouped co-occurring TCRs with DBSCAN, adding TCRdist sequence similarity when clustering within HLA-allele-positive subsets. Repertoires with fewer than 30,000 or more than 120,000 public chains, plus five repertoires with anomalous nucleotide sharing, were excluded from co-occurrence clustering. TCRdb re-hosts the immuneACCESS table, in-frame sequences only. Its copies lack some clones; in the studies checked, an unresolved V gene accounts for under half of them, and the cause for the rest is not known. D and trimming come from the DNA, and the V and J calls and clone size come from that table. This sample has around 220,000 clones in its table, and over 60% of those were observed once. The top ten constitute 15% to 19% of the sample.

Clipping removes 3 bases from V and 3 bases from J, with 5 as the unmatched junction base count. The germline V gene (reference sequence) sets CDR1 to MNHNY and CDR2 to SVGAGI. The CDR3 runs 14 residues from the cysteine to the phenylalanine. Left in the record is the CDR3 DNA by itself, 42 bases read in frame from the first base. This clone came up once. This receptor's antigen is unknown. No much larger clone is present one base from it, and per-base qualities are unavailable. In total, roughly 670 healthy bone marrow donors made up the cohort. At the time of sampling, all cohort members were nominally healthy, though unrecorded immune exposures were likely present. The donor was CMV seronegative and belonged to the group of 352 seronegative cohort members. A peripheral blood sample was collected from each donor, and TCR beta sequencing was performed on peripheral blood mononuclear cells. The Qiagen DNeasy Blood Extraction Kit was used to extract genomic DNA from the blood cell samples.

General findings and caveats noted by the study authors: A group of highly shared sequence variants was considered likely to be a technical artifact of the sequencing pipeline. In a later analysis, most CMV-associated TCR beta chains were found to appear HLA-restricted, with HLA associations seemingly driven largely by CMV exposure. The only immune exposure information available for the cohort was CMV serostatus. In a later analysis, the rate of TCR association differed among HLA loci, with DRB1 alleles having the most associated TCRs and HLA-C alleles having the fewest. Presence/absence analyses assumed roughly uniform sequencing depth across donors, an assumption that may not hold. In a later genetic analysis, fewer N-insertions in productive TCRs were reported among donors in an Asian-associated ancestry cluster than the 666-donor mean. Most TCR sequences were seen in very few donors, while some public TCRs were found in many individuals. Because some donors lacked HLA typing at each locus, the association tests relied only on the typed subset. Correlated functional status among segregating V segments might be attributable to linkage disequilibrium, but an unknown experimental factor could not be ruled out. Some IMGT-functional V segments, including TRBV6-2 and TRBV6-3, could not be distinguished by the 87-base-pair reads and were therefore excluded. Only TCR beta chains were sequenced in this cohort, and the absence of alpha or paired-chain data limited detectable features. Strong co-occurrence of HLA alleles, especially DR and DQ, made assigning TCR associations to individual alleles difficult. The classifier was reported to diagnose cytomegalovirus status with high specificity and sensitivity in both the original and validation cohorts. A further reported finding was that TCR beta sequences accurately predicted the HLA-A and HLA-B alleles for most subjects in the first cohort. A total of 164 TCR beta chains were listed by the study as associated with cytomegalovirus. It was suggested by the authors that the approach could potentially be generalized to other disease states and immunological phenotypes. Compared with equally common non-associated chains, HLA-associated TCR beta chains in a later analysis were more clonally expanded and had lower generation probabilities. In a later analysis, some 18,000 TCR beta sequences were associated with specific HLA alleles at a false discovery rate of 0.05. A few of the identified cytomegalovirus-associated TCR beta chains were confirmed in vitro to be specific for cytomegalovirus antigens. Several of the top co-occurrence clusters appeared to be linked to parvovirus B19, influenza, CMV and Epstein-Barr virus, according to a later analysis. V-gene and J-gene trimming of TCR beta chains was associated with a missense DCLRE1C variant in a later genetic analysis, and the association was replicated in an independent cohort. Roughly 17 rarely observed V segments, including chromosome 9 orphons, were excluded from the earlier analysis of almost 600 of the donors because counts were too low. In an earlier analysis of some 500 of the donors, most TCR beta V segments were observed in productive rearrangements about 90% or about 30% of the time, broadly matching IMGT annotations.

Recombination linked TRBV6-6 to TRBJ2-7, with TRBD1 identical over 7 junction bases. The clonotype was recovered from a man in his forties or fifties in good health and CMV-seronegative. The sequenced sample consisted of PBMCs. In nucleotide form, the sequence is TGTGCCAGCAGTTATCACAGGGGAGACTACGAGCAGTACTTC. The translation is CASSYHRGDYEQYF.